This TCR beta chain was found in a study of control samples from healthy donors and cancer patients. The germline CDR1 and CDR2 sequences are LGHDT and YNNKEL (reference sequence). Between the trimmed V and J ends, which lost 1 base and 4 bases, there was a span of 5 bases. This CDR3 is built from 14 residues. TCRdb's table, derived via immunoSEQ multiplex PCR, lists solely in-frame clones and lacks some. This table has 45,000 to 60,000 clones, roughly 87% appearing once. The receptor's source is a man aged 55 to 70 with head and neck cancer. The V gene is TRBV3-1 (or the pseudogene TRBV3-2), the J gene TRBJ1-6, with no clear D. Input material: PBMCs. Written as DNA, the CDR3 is TGTGCCAGCAGCCAAGGCGGATATAATTCACCCCTCCACTTT. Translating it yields CASSQGGYNSPLHF.